This TCR beta chain was sequenced for a study of T cells in Graves' hyperthyroidism and ophthalmopathy (dated 2019 in TCRdb). In the study overall: Peripheral blood was collected at initial diagnosis, before any treatment. The 75 to 100 discovery patients were divided at random into training and test sets in a 7:3 ratio. An independent validation cohort of about 20 hyperthyroidism patients and approximately 15 patients who later progressed to ophthalmopathy tested prospective prediction of ophthalmopathy. The study also compared thyroid tissue and blood T-cell repertoires from 6 or 7 Graves' hyperthyroidism patients. After sampling, hyperthyroidism patients received methimazole starting at 30 mg daily, and ophthalmopathy patients received high-dose intravenous methylprednisolone. The paper describes TCR Vbeta CDR3 sequencing of 140 or so peripheral blood samples, made up of roughly 45 ophthalmopathy patients, 70 to 75 hyperthyroidism patients and approximately 17 progressor patients. A discovery cohort of fewer than 110 patients, 43 with Graves' ophthalmopathy and approximately 57 with stable Graves' hyperthyroidism, was used to find distinguishing TCR V-J signatures. The paper's findings and limits, for the study overall: In validation, the model predicted progression to ophthalmopathy with around 71% sensitivity and approximately 78% specificity, a median of 6.5 months before onset. Most expanded thyroid clonotypes (frequency above 0.001) were also detected in blood, suggesting blood repertoires may reflect thyroid immune responses. Ophthalmopathy was separated from stable hyperthyroidism by a 13 V-J signature model, with about 86% sensitivity and roughly 84% specificity obtained in cross-validation and 80%/75% obtained in testing. No statistical method was used to fix the sample size in advance, and group allocation was not hidden from the investigators.

This clonotype was seen many times. It lacks a known antigen. No base quality information exists; no much larger clone differs at one position. Taken from cysteine to phenylalanine, the CDR3 has 14 residues. The DNA shown is the 42-base CDR3, in frame from base 1. Trimming takes 6 bases from V and 2 bases from J, and the germline ends sit 12 bases apart. For CDR1 and CDR2, the germline V gene (reference sequence) lists MNHEY and SMNVEV. Amplification of TCR beta CDR3 regions was carried out from RNA transcripts. The first round of RT-PCR for the TCR CDR3 was performed with the HTBI primer set and the Qiagen OneStep RT-PCR kit. Libraries were constructed in a second round of multiplex PCR, after which size selection and purification were carried out. Sequencing of the libraries was done on an Illumina HiSeq2000 using paired-end 100 bp reads. On the authors' methods: SOAPnuke was used to process the raw data, throwing out any read that contained adapters or uncalled bases, had a mean Phred below 15, or lacked an exact constant-primer or identifier match. COPE v1.2.5 was used to merge the high-quality paired reads, and each unique nucleotide sequence was defined as a clonotype. MiTCR v1.1 was used to align the clonotypes against IMGT TRBV, TRBD and TRBJ reference segments. Analysis was restricted to V-J combinations with a frequency above 0.0001, which covered roughly 99% of repertoires. A TCS score was defined as the ratio of F50 (clonal expansion) to E x V (chaos), with BLOSUM62-based TCRdist applied between CDR3 peptides within each V-J. Welch's t-statistics and random forest reduced several hundred V-J features to 13, which were used in a naive Bayes classifier (R e1071). Starting from the raw public reads, TCRdb applied fastp trimming at Q25, assembled clones with MiXCR and retained in-frame beta chains. Rows merge per CDR3 protein into single entries with the most common DNA and genes. The V and J calls were not made by the authors but by TCRdb's processing. The sample profile shows roughly 350,000 distinct CDR3 sequences; 13% to 15% of them were found once. Of the sample, roughly a fifth falls within the top ten clones.

In the ophthalmopathy patients, disease was moderately to severely active, with a Clinical Activity Score of 3 or more, a NOSPECS grade of 4 or more, and a duration of less than 3 months. Patients with uncontrolled infections, other autoimmune diseases, pregnancy or lactation were excluded. Diagnoses were established on the basis of clinical symptoms, serum thyroxine and TRAb, thyroid ultrasound, and orbital computed tomography. PBMCs were isolated from approximately 10 ml of fresh peripheral blood by Ficoll-Paque density gradient centrifugation. Total RNA was extracted with Trizol reagent, and quality was checked on an Agilent 2100 Bioanalyzer.

Specimen: blood. Recombination joined TRBV27 with TRBJ2-3; there is no confident call for the D gene. The clonotype comes from a woman aged 25-40 years with Graves' ophthalmopathy. The CDR3 region reads CASSPSSATDTQYF. The base sequence is TGTGCCAGCAGCCCCTCCTCCGCCACAGATACGCAGTATTTT.